The source of this T cell receptor (beta chain) is a study of monozygotic twins with inflammatory bowel disease. Study-wide results and caveats: IBD patients shared fewer clonotypes with other individuals than healthy twins, especially patients with disease activity signs. No difference in repertoire similarity was seen between concordant and discordant twins, possibly because power was limited.

Samples each yielded cDNA through eight separate reactions. One entry per CDR3 protein, without DNA, is what TCRdb gives after re-calling the 5' RACE reads. Its table records approximately 150,000 distinct CDR3 sequences. Germline V gene data show CDR1 as LNHDA and CDR2 as SQIVND (reference sequence). This CDR3 region has 14 residues. Comments on this clonotype: Antigen unknown.

Blood was collected, around 2.7 ml per donor. The sequence came from a human donor with ulcerative colitis or Crohn's disease, or a healthy co-twin of an affected twin (not recorded which). This sequence joins TRBV19 and TRBJ2-1; the TCRdb D gene call, TRBD2, has no DNA to confirm it. The sample consisted of blood. The chain's CDR3 is CASSMLLAGNEQFF.